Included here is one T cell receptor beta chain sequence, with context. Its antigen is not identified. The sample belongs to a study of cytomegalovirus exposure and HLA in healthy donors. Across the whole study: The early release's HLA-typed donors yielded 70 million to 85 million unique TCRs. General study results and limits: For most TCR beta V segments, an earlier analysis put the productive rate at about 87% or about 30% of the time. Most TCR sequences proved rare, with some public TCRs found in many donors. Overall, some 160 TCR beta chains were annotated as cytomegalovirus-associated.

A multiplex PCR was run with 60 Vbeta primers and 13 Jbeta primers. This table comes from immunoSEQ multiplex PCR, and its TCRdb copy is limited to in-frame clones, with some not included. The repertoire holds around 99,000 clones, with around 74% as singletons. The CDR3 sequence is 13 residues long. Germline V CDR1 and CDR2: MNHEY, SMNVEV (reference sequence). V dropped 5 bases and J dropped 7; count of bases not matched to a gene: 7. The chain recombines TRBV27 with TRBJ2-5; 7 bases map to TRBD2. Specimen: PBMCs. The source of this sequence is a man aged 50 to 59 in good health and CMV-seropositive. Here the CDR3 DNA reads TGTGCCAGCAGTCAAGGACTAGGTGGGACCCAGTACTTC. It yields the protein CASSQGLGGTQYF.